This TCR beta chain was recovered during a study of post-analysis software for immune sequencing data. Background on the study: The disease courses covered relapsing-remitting, secondary progressive and progressive-relapsing multiple sclerosis.

The TCR beta cDNA libraries carried unique molecular identifiers. Hundreds of thousands of cDNA molecules came from around 1 to 9.1 million T cells. From the PCR reads, TCRdb called clonotypes with MiXCR, one entry per CDR3 protein. The table shows 750,000 to 950,000 distinct CDR3 sequences, with approximately 53% occurring only once. General study points: There were roughly 5 TRBV segments more frequent in patients than controls, and TRBV5-6, TRBV5-1 and TRBV20-1 were among them. Normalized Chao1 diversity was significantly lower in multiple sclerosis patients than in controls.

This CDR3 contains 15 residues. V gave up 5 bases and J gave up 0 bases; unmatched junction bases: 6. Germline V gene sequence: CDR1 DFQATT, CDR2 SNEGSKA (reference sequence). About this clonotype: The target antigen is unknown.

The chain employs TRBV20-1 and TRBJ2-1; TRBD2 agrees at 8 bases. This clonotype originated in a girl aged 10-17 years with multiple sclerosis. Input material: blood. CDR3 DNA sequence: TGCAGTGCTCTTACTAGCGGAAGCTCCTACAATGAGCAGTTCTTC. Amino acids: CSALTSGSSYNEQFF.